This T cell receptor beta chain was sequenced during a study of shared clonotypes between healthy human individuals. Measured with immunoSEQ multiplex PCR; TCRdb has only the in-frame clones, and not every one. The sample contains about 1.5 million clones, nearly 99% of which appear only once. The clonotype comes from a man aged 25 to 40 in good health. Material for sequencing was naive CD4+ T cells sorted from blood. This sample's subset: CD45RA+ positively selected.

The CDR3 is CASGSPGPTQETQYF. The CDR3 DNA follows: TGTGCCAGCGGATCCCCGGGACCAACACAAGAGACCCAGTACTTC. This rearrangement joins TRBV5-4 to TRBJ2-5; D may match TRBD1 or TRBD2 (5 bases each). Germline loops: CDR1 SGHNT, CDR2 YYREEE (reference sequence). CDR3 size: 15 residues. With 7 bases removed from V and 2 bases from J, the gap between germline ends came to 18 bases.